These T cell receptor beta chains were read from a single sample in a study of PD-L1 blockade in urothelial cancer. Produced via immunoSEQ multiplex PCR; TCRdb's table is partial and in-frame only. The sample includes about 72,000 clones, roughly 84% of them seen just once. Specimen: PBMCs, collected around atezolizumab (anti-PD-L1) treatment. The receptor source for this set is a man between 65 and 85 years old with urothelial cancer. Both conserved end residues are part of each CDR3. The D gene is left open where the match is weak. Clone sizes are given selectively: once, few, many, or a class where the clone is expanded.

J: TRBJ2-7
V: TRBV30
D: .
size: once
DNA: TGTGCCTGGAGAAGGCGGGGCCCCAACGAGCAGTACTTC
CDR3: CAWRRRGPNEQYF

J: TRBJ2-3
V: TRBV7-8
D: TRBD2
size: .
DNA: TGTGCCAGCAGCTTAGGCGCGGGAGACCCAACAGATACGCAGTATTTT
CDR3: CASSLGAGDPTDTQYF

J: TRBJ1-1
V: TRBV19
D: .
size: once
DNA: TGTGCCAGTAGCATCACAGGGAACACTGAAGCTTTCTTT
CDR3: CASSITGNTEAFF

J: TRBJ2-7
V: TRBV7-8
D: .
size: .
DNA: TGTGCCAGCAGCCTCACCCCCAGGGGGGCAACCTACGAGCAGTACTTC
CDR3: CASSLTPRGATYEQYF

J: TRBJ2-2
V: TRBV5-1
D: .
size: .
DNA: TGCGCCAGCAGCCCAGGAACACCTACCGGGGAGCTGTTTTTT
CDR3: CASSPGTPTGELFF

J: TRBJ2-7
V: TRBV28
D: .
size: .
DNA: TGTGCCAGCAGTTTAGTCGGGGACACCTACGAGCAGTACTTC
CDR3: CASSLVGDTYEQYF

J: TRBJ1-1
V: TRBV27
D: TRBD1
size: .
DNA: TGTGCCAGCAGTTTAAGCGGGACAGGGTTGGGCACTGAAGCTTTCTTT
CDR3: CASSLSGTGLGTEAFF

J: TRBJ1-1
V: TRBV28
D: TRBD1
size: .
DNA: TGTGCCAGCAGGGGACAGGGTATACTTTGGACTGAAGCTTTCTTT
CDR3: CASRGQGILWTEAFF

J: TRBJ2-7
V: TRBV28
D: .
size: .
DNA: TGTGCCACAATTAGCGGAAACTCCTACGAGCAGTACTTC
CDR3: CATISGNSYEQYF

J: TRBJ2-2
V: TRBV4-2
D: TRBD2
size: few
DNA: TGTGCCAGCAGCCGCGGGACTAGCGGGAGTGGCACCGGGGAGCTGTTTTTT
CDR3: CASSRGTSGSGTGELFF

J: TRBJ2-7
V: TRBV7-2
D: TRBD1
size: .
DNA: TGTGCCAGCAGCTTTGACAGGGTTAGGTACGAGCAGTACTTC
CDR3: CASSFDRVRYEQYF

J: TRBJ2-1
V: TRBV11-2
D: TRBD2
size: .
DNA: TGTGCCAGCAGCCCCCTACGGGGGGATGAGCAGTTCTTC
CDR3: CASSPLRGDEQFF

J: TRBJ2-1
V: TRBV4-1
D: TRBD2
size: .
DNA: TGCGCCAGCAGCCAAGATTGGGGACTAGGTCCCAATGAGCAGTTCTTC
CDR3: CASSQDWGLGPNEQFF

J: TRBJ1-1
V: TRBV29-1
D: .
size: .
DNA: TGCAGCGTCATACCCGGACAGACTGAAGCTTTCTTT
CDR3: CSVIPGQTEAFF

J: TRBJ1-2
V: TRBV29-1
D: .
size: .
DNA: TGCAGCGGGGGAGGGGGCTATGGCTACACCTTC
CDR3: CSGGGGYGYTF

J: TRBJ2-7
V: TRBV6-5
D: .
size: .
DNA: TGTGCCAGCAGTCAGGGGACCGTTATAGCCTACGAGCAGTACTTC
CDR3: CASSQGTVIAYEQYF

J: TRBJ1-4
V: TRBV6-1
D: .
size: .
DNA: TGTGCCAGCAGTGCGGTACTTCGTGAAAAACTGTTTTTT
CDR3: CASSAVLREKLFF

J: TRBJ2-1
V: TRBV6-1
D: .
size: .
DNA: TGTGCCAGCACCCCCCCATCCAATGAGCAGTTCTTC
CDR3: CASTPPSNEQFF

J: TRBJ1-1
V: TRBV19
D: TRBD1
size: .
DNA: TGTGCCAGTAGTATGGCGGCCAGGGGGGTCACTGAAGCTTTCTTT
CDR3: CASSMAARGVTEAFF

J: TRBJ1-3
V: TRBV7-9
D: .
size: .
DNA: TGTGCCAGCAGACAGGGTACTGGAAACACCATATATTTT
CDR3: CASRQGTGNTIYF

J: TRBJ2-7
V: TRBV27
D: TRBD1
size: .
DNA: TGTGCCAGCAGTCGCCCCCCCGGGACAGGGTCTAGCGAGCAGTACTTC
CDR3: CASSRPPGTGSSEQYF

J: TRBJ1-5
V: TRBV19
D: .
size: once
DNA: TGTGCCACCTGGGGGGGCAATCAGCCCCAGCATTTT
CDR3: CATWGGNQPQHF

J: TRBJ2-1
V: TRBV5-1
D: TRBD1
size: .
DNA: TGCGCCAGCAGCCTCAAAGGGGGCGCCTCCTACAATGAGCAGTTCTTC
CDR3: CASSLKGGASYNEQFF

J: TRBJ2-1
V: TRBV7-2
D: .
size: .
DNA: TGTGCCAGCACTCCCGGAAGGGGAAGGGTCTCCTACAATGAGCAGTTCTTC
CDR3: CASTPGRGRVSYNEQFF

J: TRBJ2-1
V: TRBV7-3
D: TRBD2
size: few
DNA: TGTGCCAGCAGCCGGACTAGCGGGAGTAACAATGAGCAGTTCTTC
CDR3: CASSRTSGSNNEQFF

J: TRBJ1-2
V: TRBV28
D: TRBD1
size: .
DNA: TGTGCCAGCAGTCGGACAGGGGATGTCTACACCTTC
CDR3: CASSRTGDVYTF

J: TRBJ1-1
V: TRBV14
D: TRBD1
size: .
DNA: TGTGCCAGCAGTCGAACAGGGGGCTCTGAAGCTTTCTTT
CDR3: CASSRTGGSEAFF

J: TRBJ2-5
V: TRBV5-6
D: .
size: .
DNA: TGTGCCAGCAGCCCCCAGGGGGGCCGGGAGACCCAGTACTTC
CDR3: CASSPQGGRETQYF

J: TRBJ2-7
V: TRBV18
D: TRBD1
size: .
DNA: TGTGCCAGCTCAACAAAACAGGGGCGCGAGCAGTACTTC
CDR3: CASSTKQGREQYF

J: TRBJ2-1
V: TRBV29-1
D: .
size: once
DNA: TGCAGCGTTGATCGAAGACTAGACAACAATGAGCAGTTCTTC
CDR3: CSVDRRLDNNEQFF

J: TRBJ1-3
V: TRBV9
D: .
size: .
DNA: TGTGCCAGCAGCGGGCCGGGGGGCCTCTCTGGAAACACCATATATTTT
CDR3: CASSGPGGLSGNTIYF

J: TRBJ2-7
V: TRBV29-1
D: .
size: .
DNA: TGCAGCGTCCACGACAGAGTCTACGAGCAGTACTTC
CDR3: CSVHDRVYEQYF

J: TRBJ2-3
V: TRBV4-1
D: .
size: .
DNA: TGCGCCAGCAGCCAAGATCTCAGGGACACAGATACGCAGTATTTT
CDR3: CASSQDLRDTDTQYF

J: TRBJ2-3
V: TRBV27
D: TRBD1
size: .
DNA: TGTGCCAGCGGCAGGGGGCCGCATCAACATACGCAGTATTTT
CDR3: CASGRGPHQHTQYF

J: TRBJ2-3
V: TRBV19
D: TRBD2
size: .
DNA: TGTGCCAGTAGTAGCGGGAGGGGCACAGATACGCAGTATTTT
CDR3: CASSSGRGTDTQYF

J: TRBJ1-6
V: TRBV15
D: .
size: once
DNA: TGTGCCACCAGCAGAGAAGGAGATTCACCCCTCCACTTT
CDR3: CATSREGDSPLHF